A single sample gave rise to the 7 T cell receptor beta chains below, sequenced in a study of T cell responses to AZD1222 COVID-19 vaccine. Sequencing was performed with immunoSEQ multiplex PCR; in TCRdb, only in-frame clones are kept and a portion is missing. The sample records some 130,000 clones, around nine tenths being singletons. The sample here was peripheral blood, taken on day 0 of AZD1222 vaccination. The source is an adult in good health.

The chain couples TRBV9 to TRBJ1-6; D perhaps matches TRBD1 (5 bases). The CDR3 has 17 amino acids. Germline CDR1 reads SGDLS; CDR2 reads YYNGEE. The V and J ends lost 3 bases and 9 bases respectively, with 22 bases between them. The CDR3, as DNA: TGTGCCAGCAGCGAACGCCGGGGGGTGACTTTTGGTTCACCCCTCCACTTT. Translated: CASSERRGVTFGSPLHF.

The table lists this clone with a count of one. This chain joins TRBV5-1 and TRBJ1-4; TRBD1 is a possible D gene (5 bases). The CDR3 contains 16 residues. CDR1 and CDR2 (germline): SGHRS, YFSETQ. V lost 4 bases and J 0 bases, leaving 13 bases between the germline ends. CDR3 sequence: CASSRGGLSTNEKLFF. As DNA, the CDR3 is TGCGCCAGCAGCCGGGGCGGATTGTCAACTAATGAAAAACTGTTTTTT.

This chain links TRBV25-1 with TRBJ2-2; no clear D gene. V shed 2 bases and J shed 4 bases, with 5 bases lying between them. Germline loops: CDR1 MGHDK, CDR2 SYGVNS. The CDR3 runs to 13 residues. CDR3 amino acids: CASSEIPTGELFF. The CDR3 coding sequence is TGTGCCAGCAGTGAAATACCCACCGGGGAGCTGTTTTTT.

The chain combines TRBV11-2 with TRBJ2-4, with TRBD2 matching over 7 bases. Unmatched junction bases numbered 8, after V lost 4 bases and J lost 8 bases. The CDR3 length is 14 residues. CDR1 SGHAT and CDR2 FQNNGV come from the germline V gene. The CDR3 here is CASSSLGGGDIQYF. Here the CDR3 DNA reads TGTGCCAGCAGCTCCCTTGGGGGGGGTGACATTCAGTACTTC.

J is TRBJ2-7 and V is TRBV4-2, with D perhaps TRBD1 or TRBD2 (6 bases each). The V gene's germline CDR1 is LGHNA and CDR2 YNFKEQ. The CDR3 is 17 amino acids. V lost 1 base to trimming and J lost 5 bases, with 21 bases between them. As DNA, the CDR3 is TGTGCCAGCAGCCAAGGTACCAGCGGGCCGGCAGGGGACGAGCAGTACTTC. Amino acid sequence: CASSQGTSGPAGDEQYF.

The gene calls are TRBV7-2 and TRBJ2-7; weak D call: TRBD2 (5 bases). CDR1 and CDR2 from the germline V gene are SGHTA and FQGNSA. This CDR3 comprises 13 residues. The V end lost 0 bases, the J end lost 3 bases, and 6 bases lay between the germline ends. The CDR3 region is CASSLAGVYEQYF. CDR3 bases: TGTGCCAGCAGCTTAGCCGGGGTCTACGAGCAGTACTTC.

The chain is built from TRBV7-2 and TRBJ2-2, with D unclear. This CDR3 comprises 14 residues. Between the trimmed V and J ends, which lost 1 base and 7 bases, there was a span of 10 bases. Germline CDR1 is SGHTA and CDR2 is FQGNSA. In nucleotides, the CDR3 is TGTGCCAGCAGCTTAGGCTCATGGAGCGGGGAGCTGTTTTTT. Translating it yields CASSLGSWSGELFF.